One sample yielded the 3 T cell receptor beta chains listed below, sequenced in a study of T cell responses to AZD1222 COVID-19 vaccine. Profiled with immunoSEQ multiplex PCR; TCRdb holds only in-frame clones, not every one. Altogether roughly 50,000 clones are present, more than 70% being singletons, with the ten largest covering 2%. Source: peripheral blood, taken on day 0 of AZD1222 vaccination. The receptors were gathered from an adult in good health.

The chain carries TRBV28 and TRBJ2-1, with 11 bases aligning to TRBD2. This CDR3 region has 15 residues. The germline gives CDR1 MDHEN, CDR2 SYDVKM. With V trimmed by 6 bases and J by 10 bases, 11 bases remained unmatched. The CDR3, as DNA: TGTGCCAGCAGGGGAGGGACTAGCGGTACGGCGGAGCAGTTCTTC. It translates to CASRGGTSGTAEQFF.

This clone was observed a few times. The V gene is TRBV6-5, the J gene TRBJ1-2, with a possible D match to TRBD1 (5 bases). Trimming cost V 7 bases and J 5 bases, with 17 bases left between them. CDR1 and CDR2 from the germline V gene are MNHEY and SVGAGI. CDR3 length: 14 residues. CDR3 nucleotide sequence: TGTGCCAGCAAACGTGACTCAGGGACTTATGGCTACACCTTC. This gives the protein CASKRDSGTYGYTF.

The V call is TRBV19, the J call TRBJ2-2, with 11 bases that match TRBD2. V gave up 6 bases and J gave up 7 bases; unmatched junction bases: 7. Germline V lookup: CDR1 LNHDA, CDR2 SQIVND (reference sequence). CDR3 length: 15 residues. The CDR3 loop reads CASSLAGGFGGELFF. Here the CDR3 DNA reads TGTGCCAGTAGCCTAGCGGGAGGTTTTGGCGGGGAGCTGTTTTTT.